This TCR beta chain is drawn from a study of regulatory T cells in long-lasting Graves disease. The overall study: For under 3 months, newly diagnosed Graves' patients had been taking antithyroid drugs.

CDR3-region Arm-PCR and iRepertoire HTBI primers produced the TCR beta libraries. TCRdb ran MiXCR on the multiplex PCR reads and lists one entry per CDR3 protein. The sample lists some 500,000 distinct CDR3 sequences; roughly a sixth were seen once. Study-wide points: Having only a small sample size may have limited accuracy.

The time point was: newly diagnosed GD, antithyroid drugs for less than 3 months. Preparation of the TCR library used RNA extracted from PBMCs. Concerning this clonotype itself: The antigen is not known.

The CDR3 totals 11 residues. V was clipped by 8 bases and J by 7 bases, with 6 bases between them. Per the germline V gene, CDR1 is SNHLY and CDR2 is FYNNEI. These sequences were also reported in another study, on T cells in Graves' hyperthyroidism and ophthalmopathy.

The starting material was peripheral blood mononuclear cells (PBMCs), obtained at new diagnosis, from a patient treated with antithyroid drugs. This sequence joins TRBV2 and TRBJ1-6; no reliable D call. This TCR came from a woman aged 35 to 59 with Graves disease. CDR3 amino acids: CASLGNSPLHF. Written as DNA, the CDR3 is TGTGCCAGCCTAGGGAATTCACCCCTCCACTTT. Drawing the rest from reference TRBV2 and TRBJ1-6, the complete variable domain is EPEVTQTPSHQVTQMGQEVILRCVPISNHLYFYWYRQILGQKVEFLVSFYNNEISEKSEIFDDQFSVERPDGSNFTLKIRSTKLEDSAMYFCASLGNSPLHFGNGTRLTVT.